This T cell receptor (beta chain) was documented in a study of blood T cell repertoires in COVID-19. Patients from Seattle were sampled longitudinally, starting during active infection. As originally analysed: Estimates of nucleated cell counts were drawn from the amplification of reference gene primers. Sequenced by immunoSEQ multiplex PCR; TCRdb stores in-frame clones only, minus some. The V and J calls and clone size were taken over from that table, and D and trimming were inferred from the DNA. The data hold approximately 75,000 clones, with approximately 80% observed a single time. This TCR derives from a man aged 25-45 years with COVID-19, enrolled during active disease. Material for sequencing was peripheral blood.

The CDR3: CASSSIGDRVTEAFF. CDR3 DNA sequence: TGTGCCAGTAGTAGTATCGGGGACAGGGTCACTGAAGCTTTCTTT. The chain couples TRBV19 to TRBJ1-1, with 9 bases that match TRBD1. The CDR3 loop spans 15 amino acids. Looked up from germline, CDR1 is LNHDA and CDR2 is SQIVND (reference sequence). J gave up 4 bases and V 4 bases, and 7 bases lay outside the gene matches.